The 29 T cell receptor beta chains below were found in one sample sequenced in a study of blood T cell repertoires in COVID-19. Profiled with immunoSEQ multiplex PCR; TCRdb holds only in-frame clones, not every one. This sample carries over 200,000 clones, roughly 80% of them seen once, and the ten largest clones take about 5%. Sequences were obtained from peripheral blood. Receptor source: a human donor in a cohort sampled during active COVID-19.

The V call is TRBV28, the J call TRBJ2-3, with D maybe TRBD2 (5 bases). The germline V gene has CDR1 MDHEN and CDR2 SYDVKM. The CDR3 runs 13 residues. Deletions cut 3 bases from V and 1 base from J, with 5 bases between. The CDR3 nucleotides read TGTGCCAGCAGTTTTAGCGGCACAGATACGCAGTATTTT. Encoded protein: CASSFSGTDTQYF.

The gene calls are TRBV4-1 and TRBJ1-5; no reliable D call. Germline CDR1 is MGHRA and CDR2 is YSYEKL. The CDR3 is 14 amino acids. Trimming took 1 base from V and 3 from J, leaving 7 bases between them. The CDR3 loop is CASSQGPNNQPQHF. Written as DNA, the CDR3 is TGCGCCAGCAGCCAAGGGCCGAACAATCAGCCCCAGCATTTT.

This clone was observed a single time. The chain has TRBV5-1 and TRBJ2-1; D is unclear. Germline CDR1 SGHRS, CDR2 YFSETQ. This CDR3 has 15 amino acids. Trimming took 7 bases from V and 0 from J, leaving 14 bases between them. The CDR3 spells CASAAASSSYNEQFF. In nucleotides, the CDR3 is TGCGCCAGCGCTGCGGCATCGAGCTCCTACAATGAGCAGTTCTTC.

V gene TRBV6-5 combines with J gene TRBJ2-7; D perhaps matches TRBD2 (6 bases). From germline, CDR1 is MNHEY and CDR2 SVGAGI. CDR3 length: 14 residues. Trimming removed 4 bases from V and 7 bases from J, with 17 bases in between. CDR3 sequence: CASSSLGRIGEQYF. In DNA, the CDR3 is TGTGCCAGCAGTTCACTAGGGAGGATAGGGGAGCAGTACTTC.

V is TRBV7-3 and J is TRBJ2-3, with D possibly matching TRBD2 (5 bases). The CDR3 spans 14 residues. Per germline, CDR1 SGHTA and CDR2 FQGTGA. The V gene lost 2 bases and the J gene lost 2 bases, with 8 bases spanning the gap. CDR3 in DNA: TGTGCCAGCAGCTTACGACTAATCACAGATACGCAGTATTTT. Translated, it gives CASSLRLITDTQYF.

V is TRBV6-2 or TRBV6-3 and J is TRBJ2-1; TRBD2 matches 9 bases. CDR1 is MNHEY, CDR2 SVGEGT, per germline. V lost 4 bases, J lost 9 bases, and 7 bases stayed unmatched. CDR3 length equals 14 residues. The CDR3 is CASSSNSGRGEQFF. CDR3 coding DNA: TGTGCCAGCAGTTCTAATAGCGGGAGAGGTGAGCAGTTCTTC.

The rearrangement links TRBV19 to TRBJ1-5; TRBD1 matches 9 bases. Per germline, CDR1 LNHDA and CDR2 SQIVND (reference sequence). V gave up 4 bases and J gave up 0 bases; unmatched junction bases: 7. CDR3 size: 17 residues. The CDR3 DNA reads TGTGCCAGTAGTACCACGGACAGGGGAAGTAGCAATCAGCCCCAGCATTTT. It is translated as CASSTTDRGSSNQPQHF.

The chain has TRBV7-9 and TRBJ1-2; 7 bases line up with TRBD1. V was clipped by 7 bases and J by 6 bases; unmatched bases: 8. Per the germline V gene, CDR1 is SEHNR and CDR2 is FQNEAQ (reference sequence). This CDR3 region has 13 residues. The CDR3 sequence: CASTGTGQHGYTF. CDR3 DNA sequence: TGTGCCAGCACCGGTACGGGACAGCATGGCTACACCTTC.

The J gene is TRBJ2-3, the V gene TRBV6-2 or TRBV6-3; 10 nucleotides line up with TRBD2. J lost 2 bases, V lost 2 bases, and 10 bases had no gene match. The CDR3 has 18 residues. The germline V gene encodes CDR1 MNHEY and CDR2 SVGEGT. CDR3 nucleotides: TGTGCCAGCAGTTACGCGCCACTAGCGGGATCCTCCACAGATACGCAGTATTTT. This codes for CASSYAPLAGSSTDTQYF.

This clone appeared once. The chain has TRBV6-2 or TRBV6-3 and TRBJ2-2; TRBD2 is a possible D gene (6 bases). CDR1 and CDR2 (germline): MNHEY, SVGEGT. The CDR3 length is 14 residues. V shed 6 bases and J shed 2 bases, with 10 bases lying between them. The CDR3 loop reads CASSPGTNTGELFF. CDR3 bases: TGTGCCAGCAGCCCAGGGACTAACACCGGGGAGCTGTTTTTT.

This clone was detected a few times. The chain's CDR3 is CASSFGHPSTDTQYF. Here the CDR3 DNA reads TGTGCCAGCAGTTTCGGACATCCTAGCACAGATACGCAGTATTTT. This rearrangement joins TRBV27 to TRBJ2-3; perhaps TRBD1 as D (5 bases). V was shortened by 3 bases and J by 0 bases, with 10 bases between the two germline ends. Germline assignment: CDR1 MNHEY and CDR2 SMNVEV (reference sequence). The CDR3 sequence is 15 residues long.

J is TRBJ2-7 and V is TRBV14, with D perhaps TRBD1 (6 bases). V lost 1 base to trimming and J lost 4 bases, with 8 bases between them. CDR1 is SGHDN and CDR2 is FVKESK in the germline V gene. The CDR3 sequence is 13 residues long. This CDR3 reads CASSQGGRYEQYF. The CDR3 DNA reads as TGTGCCAGCAGCCAAGGGGGGCGGTACGAGCAGTACTTC.

In its sample, this clone was seen a few times. At one of its ends the junction is not consistent with the germline gene, which may arise from a read error. The chain joins TRBV29-1 to TRBJ2-7, with 13 bases fitting TRBD2. This CDR3 contains 14 residues. Germline loops: CDR1 SQVTM, CDR2 ANQGSEA. The CDR3: CSVEGLAGVYEQYF. CDR3 sequence (DNA): TGCAGCGTAGAAGGACTAGCGGGAGTCTACGAGCAGTACTTC.

V is TRBV5-1 and J is TRBJ2-7; 7 nucleotides match TRBD1. There are 14 residues in the CDR3. CDR1 is SGHRS, CDR2 YFSETQ, per germline. Losses at the gene ends were 0 bases for V and 2 bases for J; bases not matched to a gene: 2. CDR3 sequence reads: CASSLVGQAYEQYF. In DNA, the CDR3 is TGCGCCAGCAGCTTGGTAGGACAGGCCTACGAGCAGTACTTC.

CDR3 region: CATSDVNQETQYF. DNA of the CDR3: TGTGCCACCAGTGATGTTAATCAAGAGACCCAGTACTTC. This rearrangement joins TRBV24-1 to TRBJ2-5; D gene ambiguous. The ends were cut back, 3 bases at V and 2 bases at J, with 6 bases in the middle. The germline gives CDR1 KGHDR, CDR2 SFDVKD. The CDR3 loop spans 13 amino acids.

This clone was counted only a few times. This chain joins TRBV15 and TRBJ1-5, with D possibly TRBD1 on 5 matching bases. This CDR3 has 14 amino acids. In germline, CDR1 is LNHNV, CDR2 YYDKDF (reference sequence). V lost 1 base to trimming and J lost 5 bases, with 9 bases between them. CDR3 sequence (DNA): TGTGCCACCAGCAGAGCGGAGGGGTATCAGCCCCAGCATTTT. Translated: CATSRAEGYQPQHF.

The chain has TRBV5-4 and TRBJ2-7; 11 bases align to TRBD2. Germline V CDR1 and CDR2: SGHNT, YYREEE (reference sequence). V lost 4 bases, J lost 6 bases, and 9 bases stayed unmatched. The CDR3 has 15 residues. The CDR3 bases are TGTGCCAGCAGCGAGCCGGGACTAGCGGTCGCCGAGCAGTACTTC. As protein: CASSEPGLAVAEQYF.

This clone appeared once. Other nucleotide sequences in the sample specify the same CDR3. This chain joins TRBV18 and TRBJ2-7, with 9 bases that match TRBD2. V dropped 2 bases and J dropped 1; count of bases not matched to a gene: 3. Germline CDR1 and CDR2: KGHSH and LQKENI. The CDR3 is made up of 15 amino acids. CDR3 loop: CASSPGTSGSYEQYF. The DNA of the CDR3 is TGTGCCAGCTCACCAGGAACTAGCGGGTCCTACGAGCAGTACTTC.

This clone was seen just once. The rearrangement links TRBV19 to TRBJ1-2; D unresolved. V gave up 4 bases and J gave up 3 bases, with 9 bases separating them. Per germline, CDR1 LNHDA and CDR2 SQIVND (reference sequence). CDR3 length: 13 residues. Here the CDR3 reads CASSSQIYYGYTF. The CDR3 DNA follows: TGTGCCAGTAGTAGCCAGATATACTATGGCTACACCTTC.

The CDR3 DNA is TGTGCCAGCAGTTTAGATGGCTGGCTGTGGCAGTACTTC. It translates to CASSLDGWLWQYF. The chain joins TRBV12-3 or TRBV12-4 to TRBJ2-7; no firm D call. Trimming removed 1 base from V and 9 bases from J, with 13 bases in between. CDR3 length: 13 residues.

The CDR3 loop reads CASSPLPQVLLGYTF. CDR3 sequence (DNA): TGTGCCAGCTCACCCCTACCACAGGTCCTATTAGGCTACACCTTC. The chain is built from TRBV18 and TRBJ1-2; possible D gene TRBD1, 5 bases. The CDR3 contains 15 residues. V lost 3 bases and J lost 8, with 19 bases in between. CDR1 and CDR2 (germline): KGHSH, LQKENI.

This clone has only one observation. The chain joins TRBV9 to TRBJ1-5; 7 positions agree with TRBD1. Per the germline V gene, CDR1 is SGDLS and CDR2 is YYNGEE. With 0 bases clipped from V and 7 bases from J, the junction kept 4 bases outside the gene matches. CDR3 length: 14 residues. The CDR3 DNA sequence: TGTGCCAGCAGCGTAGCAGGGGGTCTGCAGCCCCAGCATTTT. Translation gives CASSVAGGLQPQHF. Complete variable domain (other parts from reference TRBV9 and TRBJ1-5): DSGVTQTPKHLITATGQRVTLRCSPRSGDLSVYWYQQSLDQGLQFLIQYYNGEERAKGNILERFSAQQFPDLHSELNLSSLELGDSALYFCASSVAGGLQPQHFGDGTRLSIL.

The chain joins TRBV6-2 or TRBV6-3 to TRBJ1-5; 7 nucleotides align to TRBD1. The CDR3 spans 14 residues. Germline CDR1 and CDR2: MNHEY and SVGEGT. V gave up 5 bases and J gave up 2 bases; unmatched junction bases: 3. The CDR3 DNA sequence: TGTGCCAGCAGTGCCACAGGGGGCAATCAGCCCCAGCATTTT. It codes for CASSATGGNQPQHF.

The chain uses TRBV5-4 and TRBJ2-5; D might be TRBD2 (6 bases). Between the trimmed V and J ends, which lost 2 bases and 3 bases, there was a span of 11 bases. The CDR3 spans 14 residues. The germline V gene has CDR1 SGHNT and CDR2 YYREEE (reference sequence). The CDR3 loop is CASSLTLAEETQYF. In nucleotides, the CDR3 is TGTGCCAGCAGCTTAACTTTAGCGGAAGAGACCCAGTACTTC.

The chain has TRBV28 and TRBJ2-1; 9 bases are a match to TRBD2. The CDR3 loop spans 12 amino acids. From germline, CDR1 is MDHEN and CDR2 SYDVKM. Trimming removed 5 bases from V and 10 bases from J; junction bases left unmatched: 3. In nucleotides, the CDR3 is TGTGCCAGCAGTCTAAGCGGGAGGGAGCAGTTCTTC. Protein sequence: CASSLSGREQFF.

This clone was seen more than once but under ten times. The chain couples TRBV19 to TRBJ2-7, with D perhaps TRBD1 (6 bases). The CDR3 runs 12 residues. V was cut by 9 bases and J by 2 bases, with 11 bases left in between. Per germline, CDR1 LNHDA and CDR2 SQIVND (reference sequence). CDR3 in amino acids: CARRDKTYEQYF. The CDR3 DNA follows: TGTGCCAGGAGGGACAAAACCTACGAGCAGTACTTC.

This chain uses TRBV5-6 with TRBJ2-3; the D is unclear. The ends were cut back, 2 bases at V and 6 bases at J, with 7 bases in the middle. The CDR3 spans 12 residues. Per the germline V gene, CDR1 is SGHDT and CDR2 is YYEEEE. DNA of the CDR3: TGTGCCAGCAGCTTTTCCCCGGATACGCAGTATTTT. Its protein is CASSFSPDTQYF.

This clone occurred a few times. V and J are TRBV7-9 and TRBJ2-3; 7 bases align to TRBD2. CDR1 and CDR2 (germline): SEHNR, FQNEAQ (reference sequence). CDR3 size: 15 residues. V trimming: 3 bases; J trimming: 1 base; junction bases outside the gene matches: 4. The CDR3 DNA reads TGTGCCAGCAGCTTTGGAACTAGCGGCACAGATACGCAGTATTTT. Translated: CASSFGTSGTDTQYF.

This clone was picked up a small number of times. The chain carries TRBV5-1 and TRBJ2-7; 8 bases map to TRBD2. The CDR3 contains 13 residues. CDR1 SGHRS and CDR2 YFSETQ come from the germline V gene. J lost 5 bases, V lost 6 bases, and 7 bases had no gene match. The CDR3 coding sequence is TGCGCCAGCAAACAGCGGGAGCGCCACGAGCAGTACTTC. It codes for CASKQRERHEQYF.